This record concerns one T cell receptor (beta chain) sequence. What it recognizes is unknown. The second PCR ran roughly 6 to 11 cycles with a sample-barcoded 5' primer and J-beta primers. TCRdb ran MiXCR on the 5' RACE reads and lists one entry per CDR3 protein. There are around 990,000 distinct CDR3 sequences in the sample; 25% occur only once, and 0.75% lies in the top ten. This sample was included in a study of blood T cells in healthy people across ages. Study results and limitations: Both higher diversity and more naive CD4+ cells marked long-lived donors when set against aged donors.

CDR3 length: 15 residues. The V end was cut by 1 base, the J end by 2 bases, with 11 bases between. CDR1 is SGHTA, CDR2 FQGNSA, per germline. Each donor's blood draw was roughly 10 milliliters of peripheral blood. This same sample was also part of a study on T cells of mothers and their children. That source notes: Donation was provided by three healthy Caucasian mothers along with their six children. Slightly, though not significantly, more overlap was seen in related than in unrelated mother-child pairs.

The TCR originated in a girl aged 2-9 years in good health. The chain has TRBV7-2 and TRBJ1-2; D gene uncertain. Sequencing was carried out using blood. CDR3 sequence reads: CASSLEGISNYGYTF. DNA of the CDR3: TGTGCCAGCAGCTTAGAAGGGATATCGAACTATGGCTACACCTTC.